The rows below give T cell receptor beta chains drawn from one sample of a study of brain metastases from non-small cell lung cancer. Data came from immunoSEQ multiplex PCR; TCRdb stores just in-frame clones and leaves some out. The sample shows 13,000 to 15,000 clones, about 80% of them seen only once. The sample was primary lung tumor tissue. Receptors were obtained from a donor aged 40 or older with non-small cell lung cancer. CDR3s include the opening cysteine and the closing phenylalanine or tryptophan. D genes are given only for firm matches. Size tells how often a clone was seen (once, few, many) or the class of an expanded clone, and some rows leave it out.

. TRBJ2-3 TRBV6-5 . CASKGRFSTDTQYF TGTGCCAGCAAGGGGAGGTTTAGCACAGATACGCAGTATTTT
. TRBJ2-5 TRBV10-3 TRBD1 CAISEPGQGGGTQYF TGTGCCATCAGTGAGCCGGGACAGGGCGGAGGGACCCAGTACTTC
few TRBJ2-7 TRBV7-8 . CASSLYTHSYEQYF TGTGCCAGCAGCTTATACACTCACTCCTACGAGCAGTACTTC
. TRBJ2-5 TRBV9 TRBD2 CASSVQAGGYQETQYF TGTGCCAGCAGCGTCCAAGCGGGGGGGTACCAAGAGACCCAGTACTTC
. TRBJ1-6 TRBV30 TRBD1 CAWRGQANSPLHF TGTGCCTGGAGGGGACAGGCAAATTCACCCCTCCACTTT
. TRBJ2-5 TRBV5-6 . CASSLKSRTAEETQYF TGTGCCAGCAGCTTGAAGTCACGTACAGCTGAAGAGACCCAGTACTTC
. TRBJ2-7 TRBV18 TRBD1 CASSPQVRGHEQYF TGTGCCAGCTCACCACAAGTCAGGGGGCACGAGCAGTACTTC
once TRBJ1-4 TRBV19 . CASSRSSQGNEKLFF TGTGCCAGTAGTCGATCATCACAGGGTAATGAAAAACTGTTTTTT
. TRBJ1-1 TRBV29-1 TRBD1 CSVEDRGNTEAFF TGCAGCGTTGAGGACAGGGGGAACACTGAAGCTTTCTTT
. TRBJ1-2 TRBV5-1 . CASSLAGGPNYGYTF TGCGCCAGCAGCTTGGCTGGGGGCCCTAACTATGGCTACACCTTC
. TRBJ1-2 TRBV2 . CASSQSTNYGYTF TGTGCCAGCAGCCAGTCGACTAACTATGGCTACACCTTC
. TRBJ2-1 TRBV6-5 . CASSYLAEVEQFF TGTGCCAGCAGTTACCTAGCTGAAGTTGAGCAGTTCTTC
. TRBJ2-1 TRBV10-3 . CAISEPDRFNEQFF TGTGCCATCAGTGAGCCCGACAGGTTCAATGAGCAGTTCTTC
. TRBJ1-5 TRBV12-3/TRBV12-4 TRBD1 CASSWTGREPQHF TGTGCCAGCAGTTGGACAGGGCGTGAACCCCAGCATTTT
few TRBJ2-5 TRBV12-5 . CASGQGQVGETQYF TGTGCTAGTGGCCAAGGCCAGGTAGGAGAGACCCAGTACTTC
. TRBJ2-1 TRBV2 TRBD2 CATESPSGGYNEQFF TGTGCCACCGAAAGCCCCAGCGGGGGCTACAATGAGCAGTTCTTC
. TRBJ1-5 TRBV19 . CASSTDRFEPQHF TGTGCCAGTAGTACAGACAGGTTTGAGCCCCAGCATTTT
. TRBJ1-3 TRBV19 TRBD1 CASRTPGGLNTIYF TGTGCCAGTAGGACCCCAGGGGGGCTAAACACCATATATTTT
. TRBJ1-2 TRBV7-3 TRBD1 CASSSVPGQLSSYTF TGTGCCAGCAGCTCAGTTCCGGGACAGCTGTCTAGCTACACCTTC
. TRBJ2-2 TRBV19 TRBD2 CATTSGVYTGELFF TGTGCCACCACCAGCGGGGTTTACACCGGGGAGCTGTTTTTT
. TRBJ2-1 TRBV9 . CASSGGIDEQFF TGTGCCAGCAGCGGGGGGATAGATGAGCAGTTCTTC
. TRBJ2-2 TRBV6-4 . CASSPRTTGELFF TGTGCCAGCAGCCCCCGGACGACCGGGGAGCTGTTTTTT
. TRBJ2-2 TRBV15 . CATSRDHAEYHTGELFF TGTGCCACCAGCAGAGATCACGCGGAATACCACACCGGGGAGCTGTTTTTT
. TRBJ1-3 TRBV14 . CASSQDQGKGYSGNTIYF TGTGCCAGCAGCCAAGACCAGGGCAAGGGGTACTCTGGAAACACCATATATTTT
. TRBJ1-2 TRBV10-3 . CAISESQTDIYGYTF TGTGCCATCAGTGAGTCTCAGACAGATATTTATGGCTACACCTTC
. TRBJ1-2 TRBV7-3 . CASSPFPGGSYGYTF TGTGCCAGCAGCCCCTTCCCGGGGGGCTCCTATGGCTACACCTTC
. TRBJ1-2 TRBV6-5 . CASSPARGYDGYTF TGTGCCAGCAGTCCCGCGCGGGGTTATGATGGCTACACCTTC
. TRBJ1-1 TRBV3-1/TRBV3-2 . CASSPIGQREAFF TGTGCCAGCAGCCCGATTGGACAGCGTGAAGCTTTCTTT
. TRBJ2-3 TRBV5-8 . CASSLAHFGGGVSTDTQYF TGTGCCAGCAGCTTGGCCCACTTCGGCGGGGGCGTATCTACAGATACGCAGTATTTT
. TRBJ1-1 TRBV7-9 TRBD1 CASSLGTGGAFF TGTGCCAGCAGCTTGGGGACAGGGGGAGCTTTCTTT
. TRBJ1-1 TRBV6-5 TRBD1 CANVTGGTEAFF TGTGCCAATGTGACAGGGGGAACTGAAGCTTTCTTT
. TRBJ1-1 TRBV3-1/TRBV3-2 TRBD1 CASSRPRQGDTEAFF TGTGCCAGCAGCCGACCCCGACAGGGCGATACTGAAGCTTTCTTT
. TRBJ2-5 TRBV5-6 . CASSWVQGPQETQYF TGTGCCAGCAGCTGGGTGCAGGGACCTCAAGAGACCCAGTACTTC
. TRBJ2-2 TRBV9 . CASSVADPGELFF TGTGCCAGCAGCGTAGCAGATCCCGGGGAGCTGTTTTTT
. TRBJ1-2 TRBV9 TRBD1 CASSVATGVNYGYTF TGTGCCAGCAGCGTAGCTACAGGGGTGAACTATGGCTACACCTTC
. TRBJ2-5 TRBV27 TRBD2 CASSLRTSGEQTQYF TGTGCCAGCAGTTTAAGGACTAGCGGGGAACAGACCCAGTACTTC
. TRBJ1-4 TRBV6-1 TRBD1 CASSERRGQINEKLFF TGTGCCAGCAGTGAACGGAGGGGACAGATAAATGAAAAACTGTTTTTT
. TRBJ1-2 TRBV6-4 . CASSEFGRASGYTF TGTGCCAGCAGTGAGTTTGGCAGAGCCTCTGGCTACACCTTC
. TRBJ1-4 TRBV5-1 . CASSFGAATNEKLFF TGCGCCAGCAGCTTTGGGGCTGCAACTAATGAAAAACTGTTTTTT
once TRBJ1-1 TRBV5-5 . CASSLMVVANTEAFF TGTGCCAGCAGCTTGATGGTGGTCGCGAACACTGAAGCTTTCTTT
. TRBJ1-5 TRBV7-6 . CASSLGPTEPQHF TGTGCCAGCAGCTTAGGCCCGACCGAACCCCAGCATTTT
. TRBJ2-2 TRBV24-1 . CATQAGVTGELFF TGTGCCACCCAGGCAGGGGTCACCGGGGAGCTGTTTTTT
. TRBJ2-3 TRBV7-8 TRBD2 CASSLRTSGSTDTQYF TGTGCCAGCAGCTTACGGACTAGCGGGTCCACAGATACGCAGTATTTT
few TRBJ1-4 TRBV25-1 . CASSDRVGEKLFF TGTGCCAGCAGTGACAGGGTGGGAGAAAAACTGTTTTTT
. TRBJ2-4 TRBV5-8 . CASSLKGGANIQYF TGTGCCAGCAGCTTGAAAGGGGGGGCAAACATTCAGTACTTC
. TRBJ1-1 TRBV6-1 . CASSEALGDTEAFF TGTGCCAGCAGTGAAGCCTTAGGGGACACTGAAGCTTTCTTT
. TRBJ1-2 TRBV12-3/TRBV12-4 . CASSHGQHYGYTF TGTGCCAGCAGCCACGGACAGCATTATGGCTACACCTTC
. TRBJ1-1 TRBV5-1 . CASSLARQVSTEAFF TGCGCCAGCAGCTTGGCCCGGCAGGTTTCAACTGAAGCTTTCTTT
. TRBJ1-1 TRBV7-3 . CASSLNGVWTEAFF TGTGCCAGCAGCTTAAACGGGGTTTGGACTGAAGCTTTCTTT
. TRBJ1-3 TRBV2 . CASSDSGRGNTIYF TGTGCCAGCAGTGACTCGGGCAGGGGAAACACCATATATTTT
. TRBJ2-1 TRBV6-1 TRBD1 CASNKRTGSYNEQFF TGTGCCAGCAATAAAAGGACAGGGTCCTACAATGAGCAGTTCTTC